This T cell receptor beta chain was recorded in a study of cytomegalovirus exposure and HLA in healthy donors (dated by TCRdb to 2016 to 2017). Context from the whole study: An earlier analysis of roughly 610 of the donors reported about 280 Gb of sequence data and 95 million to 120 million unique TCR beta sequences obtained from approximately 180 million T cells. Around 320 gigabases of sequencing data and some 85 million unique TCR sequences were included in an early release covering 550 to 800 HLA-typed donors. Of the approximately 400 genotyped donors, less than 85% were placed in the genetic ancestry cluster associated with self-reported Caucasian donors. The study aimed to test whether cataloging public T cell receptors could reveal signatures of past pathogen exposure. Using immunosequencing, the study profiled T cell repertoires from 500 to 800 subjects and related those repertoires to cytomegalovirus serostatus. In addition to the first cohort of 666 subjects, a separate validation cohort of 130 or so different subjects was used. To predict cytomegalovirus infection status, the study combined high-throughput TCR immunosequencing, statistical association of individual TCRs with disease status, and machine learning. In a later analysis, previously published TCR beta repertoires from hundreds of donors were re-analyzed and high-resolution HLA genotyping was added so that TCR occurrence patterns could be studied. Rather than drawing on any new phenotypic data, the later analysis identified candidate immune exposures from TCR beta sequences and the way those sequences occurred across donors. An earlier analysis of about 600 of the donors used high-throughput TCR beta sequencing to judge whether each TCR beta V gene segment behaved as functional or pseudogenic. Alongside the repertoire data, information on donor age, sex, ethnicity and CMV serostatus was compiled. Genome-wide SNP genotypes for about 55% of the roughly 670 donors were used in a later genetic analysis, which treated that subset as a discovery cohort. All discovery cohort repertoires had been generated on a single sequencing platform. Class I and class II HLA loci were covered by the typing at four-digit resolution. The number of typed donors differed by locus: about 620-640 for A, B, C, DRB1 and DQB1; some 540 for DQA1; 600 to 610 for DPA1; and some 450 for DPB1. Roughly five DR-DQ haplotypes were treated as single units for association and clustering because of strong linkage in the cohort. Among 350 to 400 genotyped donors of the cohort, an average of 235,054 unique TCR beta nucleotide sequences were sequenced per donor, around 18% of them non-productive.

Library preparation used the immunoSEQ multiplex PCR assay. The multiplex PCR relied on a mix of 60 forward primers for TCR Vbeta segments and 13 reverse primers for TCR Jbeta segments. A multiplex PCR assay on genomic DNA amplified the CDR3 region of rearranged TCR beta genes. Amplified TCR beta libraries were sequenced as 87-base-pair reads on the Illumina HiSeq System. From the authors' description of their analysis: A later analysis counted 65 million to 90 million unique TCR beta chains across the 500 to 850 repertoires, and approximately 11 million of these chains were shared by at least two donors. A nearest-neighbor algorithm error-corrected the raw reads and collapsed the reads into unique sequences, merging closely related sequences to remove PCR and sequencing errors. CDR3 sequences were aligned to IMGT reference sequences to assign V, D and J gene segments. For a sequence to be retained, a match of at least six nucleotides was required to both a V gene segment and a J gene segment. Rearrangements were classified as productive when the CDR3 lacked stop codons and remained in frame with V and J, and all other rearrangements were classified as non-productive. Following IMGT convention, CDR3 was defined as the stretch from the second conserved V-encoded cysteine to the conserved J-encoded phenylalanine. In an earlier analysis of around 570 of the donors, sequences lacking an unambiguous match to a single V gene segment were excluded. In an earlier analysis of 587 of the donors, V segments were called functional above 56.7% productive rearrangements and were called segregating when the between-donor standard deviation exceeded 5%. A statistical classification framework was built to diagnose cytomegalovirus status from the catalog of TCR beta chain sequences. In a later analysis, TCR nucleotide sequences were compared against IMGT/GENE-DB human TR gene sequences so that V and J genes could be assigned. Using the TCRdist pipeline, a later analysis assigned CDR3 sequences along with most-parsimonious VDJ recombination scenarios. In a later analysis, each TCR beta chain was defined by its CDR3 amino acid sequence together with its V-gene family, and reads without a unique V-gene family were excluded. In a later analysis, approximately 640 highly shared, low-generation-probability nucleotide sequences were removed to address suspected cross-contamination and a sequencing artifact. For each public chain, a later analysis derived a clonal expansion index from normalized ranks of inferred template counts within each repertoire. In a later analysis, generation probabilities were computed with a VDJ recombination model fitted to out-of-frame rearrangements, and the resulting probabilities were checked against IGoR. In a later analysis, hypergeometric tests were used to score TCR-TCR, TCR-HLA and TCR-CMV co-occurrence, with a repertoire-size bias correction applied to TCR pairs. In a later analysis, false discovery rates were estimated by permuting HLA or CMV assignments 20 times. In a later analysis, co-occurring TCRs were grouped with DBSCAN, and TCRdist sequence similarity was added when clustering was performed within HLA-allele-positive subsets. Repertoires with fewer than 30,000 or more than 120,000 public chains were left out of co-occurrence clustering, as were several repertoires with anomalous nucleotide sharing. The table comes from immuneACCESS by way of TCRdb, which keeps in-frame sequences with V and J called. Part of the clones is missing from these tables; in studies checked, under half for an unresolved V gene and the rest for unknown reasons. V and J calls and clone size follow that table, whereas D and trimming were derived from the DNA. The sample has roughly 240,000 clones on record, approximately 78% of them singletons. Approximately 0.47% of the sample rests with the top ten.

Clipping removes 5 bases from V and 1 base from J, with 9 as the unmatched junction base count. Including cysteine and phenylalanine, the CDR3 has 15 amino acids. The only DNA kept is the CDR3, 45 bases in frame from the first base. CDR1 and CDR2 were assigned from the germline V gene (reference sequence) as GTSNPN and SVGIG. The full study reports these points: The 87-base-pair reads could not distinguish some IMGT-functional V segments, including TRBV6-2 and TRBV6-3, so those segments were excluded. Correlated functional status among segregating V segments might reflect linkage disequilibrium, but an unknown experimental factor could not be ruled out. A further reported finding was that TCR beta sequences accurately predicted the HLA-A and HLA-B alleles for most subjects in the first cohort. Strong co-occurrence of HLA alleles, especially DR and DQ, made assigning TCR associations to individual alleles difficult. A later analysis associated 16,951 TCR beta sequences with specific HLA alleles at a false discovery rate of 0.05. Compared with equally common non-associated chains, HLA-associated TCR beta chains in a later analysis were more clonally expanded and had lower generation probabilities. In a later genetic analysis, fewer N-insertions in productive TCRs were reported among donors in an Asian-associated ancestry cluster than the roughly 700-donor mean. The authors suggested that the approach could potentially be generalized to other disease states and immunological phenotypes. Because counts were too low, 15 to 20 rarely observed V segments, including chromosome 9 orphons, were left out of the earlier analysis of approximately 580 of the donors. In vitro tests confirmed that a few of the cytomegalovirus-associated TCR beta chains recognize cytomegalovirus antigens. A total of 150 or so TCR beta chains were listed by the study as associated with cytomegalovirus. Immune exposure information for the cohort was limited to CMV serostatus. A later analysis reported that several top co-occurrence clusters appeared linked to parvovirus B19, influenza, CMV and Epstein-Barr virus. Presence/absence analyses assumed roughly uniform sequencing depth across donors, an assumption that may not hold. A cluster of highly shared sequence variants was judged likely to be a technical artifact of the sequencing pipeline. An earlier analysis of around 600 of the donors showed that most TCR beta V segments appeared in productive rearrangements either about 87% or about 30% of the time, which broadly matched IMGT annotations. According to a later analysis, most CMV-associated TCR beta chains appeared to be HLA-restricted, and the HLA associations seemed to be driven largely by CMV exposure. The cohort was sequenced for TCR beta chains only, and without alpha or paired-chain data the features that could be detected were limited. Across donors, most TCR sequences were observed very rarely, whereas some public TCRs were present in many individuals. In a later genetic analysis, a missense DCLRE1C variant was associated with V-gene and J-gene trimming of TCR beta chains, and the association was replicated in an independent cohort. HLA typing was unavailable for some donors at each locus, so association tests used only the typed subset. The classifier was reported to diagnose cytomegalovirus status with high specificity and sensitivity in both the original and validation cohorts. In a later analysis, the rate of TCR association differed among HLA loci, with DRB1 alleles having the most associated TCRs and HLA-C alleles having the fewest.

This clone has a handful of counts. Its antigen is currently not known. Qualities for individual bases were not recorded, and no much larger clone is one base off. The cohort was made up of 500 to 800 healthy bone marrow donors. At the time of sampling, all cohort members were nominally healthy, though unrecorded immune exposures were likely present. The donor was CMV seronegative and was included in the group of under 450 seronegative cohort members. A peripheral blood sample was provided by each donor, and peripheral blood mononuclear cells were used for TCR beta sequencing. The Qiagen DNeasy Blood Extraction Kit was used to extract genomic DNA from the blood cell samples.

Recombination linked TRBV30 to TRBJ1-1; 8 bases in the junction line up with TRBD1. Sequencing input: PBMCs. The origin of this receptor is a boy between 5 and 17 years old in good health and CMV-seronegative. The DNA reads TGTGCCTGGGACCTTTTGGGACAGGCGAACACTGAAGCTTTCTTT. It specifies CAWDLLGQANTEAFF.